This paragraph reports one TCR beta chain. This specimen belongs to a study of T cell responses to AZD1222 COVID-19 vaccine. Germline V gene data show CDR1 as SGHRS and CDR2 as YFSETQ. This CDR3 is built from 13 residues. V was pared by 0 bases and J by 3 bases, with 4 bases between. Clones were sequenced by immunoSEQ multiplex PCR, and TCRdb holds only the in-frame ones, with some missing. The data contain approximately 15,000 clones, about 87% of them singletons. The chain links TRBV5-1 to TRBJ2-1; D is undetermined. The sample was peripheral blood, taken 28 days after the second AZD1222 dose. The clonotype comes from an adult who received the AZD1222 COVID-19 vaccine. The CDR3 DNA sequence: TGCGCCAGCAGCTTGGTGGACTACAATGAGCAGTTCTTC. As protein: CASSLVDYNEQFF.